This TCR beta chain originates from a study of CD4 T cells in relation to SARS-CoV-2 and coronaviruses. Whole-study context: PBMCs were cultured with antigen for roughly 11 days before TCR beta sequencing.

Points on this clone: Its antigen is unknown.

Assay: immunoSEQ multiplex PCR; the TCRdb copy retains only in-frame clones and omits some. The profile shows some 30,000 clones, roughly 76% of them singletons. The unexposed donors gave CD4+ T cells in about 2010-2019, prior to COVID-19. Isolation of CD4+ T cells took place after roughly nine days in culture. Unexposed-donor CD4+ T cells were probed with SARS-CoV-2 S/N and four cold-coronavirus spikes, cells permitting. Fresh IL-2 medium replaced half the medium on days 3 and 7. V shed 6 bases and J shed 0 bases, with 8 bases lying between them. The CDR3 runs to 13 residues. CDR1 is MNHEY and CDR2 is SVGAGI in the germline V gene.

This sequence was found in a human donor in good health. The sequencing input was CD4+ T cells from PBMCs, cultured in vitro. The chain couples TRBV6-5 to TRBJ1-2, with D perhaps TRBD1 (5 bases). The CDR3 sequence is CASSRTTNYGYTF. For the CDR3, the DNA is TGTGCCAGCAGCCGGACAACTAACTATGGCTACACCTTC.